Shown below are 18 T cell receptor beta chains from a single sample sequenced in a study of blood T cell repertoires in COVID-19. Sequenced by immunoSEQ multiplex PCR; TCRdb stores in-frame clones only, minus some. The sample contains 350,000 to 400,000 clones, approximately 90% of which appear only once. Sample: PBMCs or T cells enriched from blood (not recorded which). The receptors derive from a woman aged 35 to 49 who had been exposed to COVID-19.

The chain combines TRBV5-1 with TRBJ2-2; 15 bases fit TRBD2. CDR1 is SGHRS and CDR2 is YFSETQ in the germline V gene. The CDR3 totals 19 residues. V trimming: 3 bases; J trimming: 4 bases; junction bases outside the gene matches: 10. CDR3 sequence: CASSSGGLAGGRRTGELFF. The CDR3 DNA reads TGCGCCAGCAGCTCAGGGGGACTAGCGGGAGGTCGGCGCACCGGGGAGCTGTTTTTT.

Here the CDR3 reads CASSQDRAGDPYGYTF. The DNA of the CDR3 is TGCGCCAGCAGCCAAGATCGGGCAGGGGATCCCTATGGCTACACCTTC. The rearrangement joins TRBV4-1 to TRBJ1-2; TRBD1 might be the D (6 bases). The germline V gene encodes CDR1 MGHRA and CDR2 YSYEKL. V was shortened by 0 bases and J by 4 bases, with 15 bases between the two germline ends. The CDR3 is 16 amino acids.

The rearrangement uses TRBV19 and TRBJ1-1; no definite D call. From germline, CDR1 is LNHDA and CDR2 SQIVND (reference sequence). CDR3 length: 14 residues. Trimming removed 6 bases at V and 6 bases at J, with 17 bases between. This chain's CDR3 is CASSLERVFPEAFF. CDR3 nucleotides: TGTGCCAGTAGCCTCGAGAGGGTTTTCCCTGAAGCTTTCTTT.

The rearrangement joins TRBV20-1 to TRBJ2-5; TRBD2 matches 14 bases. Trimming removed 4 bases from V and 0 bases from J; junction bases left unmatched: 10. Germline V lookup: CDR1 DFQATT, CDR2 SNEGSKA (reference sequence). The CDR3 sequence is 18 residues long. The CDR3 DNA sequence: TGCAGTGCTAATGACCACGGACTAGCGGGGGGCAACCAAGAGACCCAGTACTTC. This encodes CSANDHGLAGGNQETQYF.

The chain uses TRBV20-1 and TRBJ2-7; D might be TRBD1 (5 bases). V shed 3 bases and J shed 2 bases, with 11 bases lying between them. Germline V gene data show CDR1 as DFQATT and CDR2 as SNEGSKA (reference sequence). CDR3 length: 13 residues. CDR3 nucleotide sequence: TGCAGTGCTAGTTGGCCAGGGACCTACGAGCAGTACTTC. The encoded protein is CSASWPGTYEQYF.

The DNA of the CDR3 is TGTGCCATCAGGCCCGGACTTGTGACAGATACGCAGTATTTT. It encodes CAIRPGLVTDTQYF. This chain uses TRBV10-3 with TRBJ2-3, with D possibly TRBD2 on 5 matching bases. Trimming shortened V by 6 bases and J by 3 bases, and 13 bases separated the two germline ends. In germline, CDR1 is ENHRY, CDR2 SYGVKD. The CDR3 runs to 14 residues.

The CDR3, as DNA: TGTGCCAGCAGCTTAGGTCTAGCGGCGCATGAGCAGTACTTC. This sequence encodes CASSLGLAAHEQYF. The rearrangement joins TRBV7-2 to TRBJ2-7; 7 bases are a match to TRBD2. With 1 base clipped from V and 7 bases from J, the junction kept 7 bases outside the gene matches. Germline assignment: CDR1 SGHTA and CDR2 FQGNSA. This CDR3 has 14 amino acids.

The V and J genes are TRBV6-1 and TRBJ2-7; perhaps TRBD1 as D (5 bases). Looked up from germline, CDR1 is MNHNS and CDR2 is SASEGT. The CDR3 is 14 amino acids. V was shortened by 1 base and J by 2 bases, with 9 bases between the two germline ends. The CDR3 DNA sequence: TGTGCCAGCAGTGAAGGACAGAAAGCCTACGAGCAGTACTTC. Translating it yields CASSEGQKAYEQYF.

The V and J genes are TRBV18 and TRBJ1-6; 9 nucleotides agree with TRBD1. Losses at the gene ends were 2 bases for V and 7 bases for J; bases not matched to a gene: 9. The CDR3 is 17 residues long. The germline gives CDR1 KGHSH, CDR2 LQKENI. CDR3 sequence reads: CASSPSGQGILNSPLHF. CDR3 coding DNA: TGTGCCAGCTCACCATCAGGACAGGGGATATTAAATTCACCCCTCCACTTT.

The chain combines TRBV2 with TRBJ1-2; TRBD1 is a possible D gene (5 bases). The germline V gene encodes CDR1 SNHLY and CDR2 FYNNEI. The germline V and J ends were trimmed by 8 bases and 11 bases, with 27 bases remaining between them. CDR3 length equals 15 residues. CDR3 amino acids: CASVEGRTHSSRYTF. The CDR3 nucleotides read TGTGCCAGCGTGGAGGGCCGGACACACTCTAGTAGGTACACCTTC.

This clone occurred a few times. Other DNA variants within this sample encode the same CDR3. The CDR3 is CSVGGVGQPQHF. CDR3 bases: TGCAGCGTTGGGGGCGTGGGTCAGCCCCAGCATTTT. The gene calls are TRBV29-1 and TRBJ1-5; D perhaps matches TRBD1 (5 bases). V was shortened by 4 bases and J by 6 bases, with 10 bases between the two germline ends. This CDR3 has 12 residues. The germline gives CDR1 SQVTM, CDR2 ANQGSEA.

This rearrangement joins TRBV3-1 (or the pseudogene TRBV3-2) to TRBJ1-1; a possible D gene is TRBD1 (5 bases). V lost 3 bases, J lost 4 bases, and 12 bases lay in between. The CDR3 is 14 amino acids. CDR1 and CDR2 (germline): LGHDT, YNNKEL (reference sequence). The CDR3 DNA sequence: TGTGCCAGCAGCCATGGGGGGAGGTTCACTGAAGCTTTCTTT. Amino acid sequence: CASSHGGRFTEAFF.

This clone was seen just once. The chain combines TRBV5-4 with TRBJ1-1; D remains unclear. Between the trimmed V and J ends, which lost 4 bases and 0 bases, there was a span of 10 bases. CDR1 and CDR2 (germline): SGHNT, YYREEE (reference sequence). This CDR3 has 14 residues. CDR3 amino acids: CASSGPPLNTEAFF. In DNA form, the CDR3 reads TGTGCCAGCAGCGGGCCCCCCCTGAACACTGAAGCTTTCTTT. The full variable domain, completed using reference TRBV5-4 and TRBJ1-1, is ETGVTQSPTHLIKTRGQQVTLRCSSQSGHNTVSWYQQALGQGPQFIFQYYREEENGRGNFPPRFSGLQFPNYSSELNVNALELDDSALYLCASSGPPLNTEAFFGQGTRLTVV.

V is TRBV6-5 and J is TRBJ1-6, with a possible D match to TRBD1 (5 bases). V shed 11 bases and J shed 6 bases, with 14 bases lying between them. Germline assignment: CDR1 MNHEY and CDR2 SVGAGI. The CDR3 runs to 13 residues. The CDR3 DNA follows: TGTGCCTGCGGGACGGAAGCTAATTCACCCCTCCACTTT. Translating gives CACGTEANSPLHF.

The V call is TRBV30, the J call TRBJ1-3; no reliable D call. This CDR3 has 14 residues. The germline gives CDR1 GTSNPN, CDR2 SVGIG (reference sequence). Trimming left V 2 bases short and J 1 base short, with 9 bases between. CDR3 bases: TGTGCCTGGAGTCCGGCGGCGTCTGGAAACACCATATATTTT. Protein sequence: CAWSPAASGNTIYF.

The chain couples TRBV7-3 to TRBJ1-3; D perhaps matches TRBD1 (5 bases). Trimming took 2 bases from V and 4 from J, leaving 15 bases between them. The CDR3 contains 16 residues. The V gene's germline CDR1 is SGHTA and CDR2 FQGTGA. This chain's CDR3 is CASSLSPSGRGNTIYF. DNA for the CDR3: TGTGCCAGCAGCTTATCCCCATCAGGGAGGGGAAACACCATATATTTT.

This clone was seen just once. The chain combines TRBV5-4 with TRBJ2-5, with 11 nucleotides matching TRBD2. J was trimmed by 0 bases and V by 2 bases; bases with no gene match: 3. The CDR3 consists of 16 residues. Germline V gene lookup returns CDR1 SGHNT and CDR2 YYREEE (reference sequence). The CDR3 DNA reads TGTGCCAGCAGCTTCCTACTAGCGGGGGACCAAGAGACCCAGTACTTC. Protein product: CASSFLLAGDQETQYF.

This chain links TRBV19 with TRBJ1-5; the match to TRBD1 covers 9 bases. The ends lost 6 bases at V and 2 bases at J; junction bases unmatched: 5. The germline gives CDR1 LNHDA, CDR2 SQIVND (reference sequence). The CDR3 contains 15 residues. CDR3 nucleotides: TGTGCCAGTAGGACGACAGGGGGTGGCAATCAGCCCCAGCATTTT. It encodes CASRTTGGGNQPQHF.